This T cell receptor (beta chain) was identified in a study of T cells expressing NK-cell markers. About the research overall: Among eight sequenced donors, seven carried HCMV seropositivity while one was seronegative.

Worth noting for this clonotype: The target antigen is unknown.

Study-wide points: Where four donors were concerned, these clonotypes also led the CD3+CD56-NKG2C+ fraction. A range of roughly 1.0-7.0% of CD8+ T cells consisted of dominant NKG2C+ clonotypes in six donors.

The TCR beta cDNA came from 5'RACE template switching with UMIs. TCRdb reprocessed the 5' RACE reads and reports one entry per CDR3 protein, with no DNA. Recorded here are about 260,000 distinct CDR3 sequences; the top ten clones represent 0.39%. The CDR3 sequence is 17 residues long. Germline V lookup: CDR1 SGHTA, CDR2 FQGTGA. The sequencing sample was made of blood T cells: a sorted CD56 or NKG2C T cell subset, CD4+ or CD8+ T cells, or bulk PBMC T cells (not recorded which). The chain recombines TRBV7-3 with TRBJ2-3; TCRdb indicates TRBD2, and absent DNA this call remains unverified. This receptor was obtained from a man aged 18 to 29 in good health. CDR3 loop: CASSFLPSGGRTDTQYF.